This entry is about one T cell receptor beta chain. Its target is unknown. The sample originates from a study of CD8+CD57+ T cells in acquired aplastic anemia. Overall study context: Sorted cells (CD4+ and CD8+) yielded DNA amounts that averaged about 3.1 ug.

For CDR3 and TCR beta VDJ profiling, genomic DNA was the template used. TCRdb recomputed calls from the reads with MiXCR, one row per CDR3 protein. The sample holds around 230,000 distinct CDR3 sequences; around 60% are singletons and the top ten take 25% to 30%. General study points: Patients shared some 30 CD8+ CDR3 sequences with controls.

Germline CDR1 and CDR2: SNHLY and FYNNEI. The CDR3 runs to 15 residues. Deletions cut 6 bases from V and 5 bases from J, with 16 bases between. The sequence was obtained from a human donor in good health. The genes are TRBV2 and TRBJ2-2; D possibly corresponds to TRBD2 (6 bases). Sequenced input: sorted CD4+, CD8+, or CD8+CD57+ T cells (not recorded which) from PBMCs. The DNA for the CDR3 is TGTGCCAGCAGGGGGTGGGGGGAGCGTACCGGGGAGCTGTTTTTT. Translation gives CASRGWGERTGELFF.